A selection of T cell receptor beta chains follows, all from one sample in a study of T cells after yellow fever vaccination. Each CDR3 protein is one row after TCRdb ran MiXCR on the 5' RACE reads. The sample records approximately 260,000 distinct CDR3 sequences, approximately 12% being singletons. The sequences come from CD4+ T cells sorted from PBMCs, collected 45 days after the yellow fever booster vaccination. Every receptor here comes from a man aged 25-45 years who received the YFV17D yellow fever vaccine. CDR3s include the opening cysteine and the closing phenylalanine or tryptophan. Fields, in order: clone size, V gene, J gene, D gene, CDR3 DNA, CDR3 protein. D genes are given only for firm matches. The size entry is marked missing in some rows and otherwise reads once, few, many or a size class.

NA	TRBV5-1	TRBJ2-3	NA	TGCGCCAGCTCCCCGGGGGATCGATCAGGCACAGATACGCAGTATTTT	CASSPGDRSGTDTQYF
NA	TRBV27	TRBJ1-1	NA	TGTGCCAGCCCGATCGACTCTCGGGGCACTGAAGCTTTCTTT	CASPIDSRGTEAFF
many	TRBV12-3/TRBV12-4	TRBJ2-1	NA	TGTGCCAGCAGTTTAGCACTAGCTTACAATGAGCAGTTCTTC	CASSLALAYNEQFF
few	TRBV20-1	TRBJ2-3	NA	TGCAGTGCAGACTCACCCTATAGCACAGATACGCAGTATTTT	CSADSPYSTDTQYF
NA	TRBV6-5	TRBJ1-5	NA	TGTGCCAGCACCCAAGGGGGGGGCTCGGGCAATCAGCCCCAGCATTTT	CASTQGGGSGNQPQHF
NA	TRBV12-3/TRBV12-4	TRBJ2-5	NA	TGTGCCCGCAGTCCGGGGAGTGGGTTGACCCAGTACTTC	CARSPGSGLTQYF
NA	TRBV7-2	TRBJ2-3	NA	TGTGCCAGCAGCTTAGAGGGTTTGCGGGCTACGCGGTATTTT	CASSLEGLRATRYF
NA	TRBV10-3	TRBJ1-2	NA	TGTGCCATCAGTTTCTACGCGGGTCACGGGGATGGCTACACCTTC	CAISFYAGHGDGYTF
NA	TRBV3-1	TRBJ2-7	TRBD1	TGTGCCAGCAGCCAACTGGGACAGGGGGCGGGGGAGCAGTACTTC	CASSQLGQGAGEQYF
few	TRBV20-1	TRBJ2-1	NA	TGCAGTGCTCCCCTGGGGGCAGGGTACCCAAATGAGCAGTTCTTC	CSAPLGAGYPNEQFF
NA	TRBV7-2	TRBJ2-7	NA	TGTGCCAGCAGCCTCCTCAGGGGACTGCCCTCCTACGAGCAGTACTTC	CASSLLRGLPSYEQYF
NA	TRBV7-8	TRBJ2-5	NA	TGTGCCAGCAGCCTTATCGGGACCGACCCGCAAGAGACCCAGTACTTC	CASSLIGTDPQETQYF
few	TRBV28	TRBJ2-7	NA	TGTGCCACGAGGGTGAACGAGCAGTACTTC	CATRVNEQYF
many	TRBV7-8	TRBJ2-7	TRBD2	TGTGCCAGCAGCCGAGGACTAGCATACGAGCAGTACTTC	CASSRGLAYEQYF
NA	TRBV29-1	TRBJ2-3	NA	TGCAGCGTTTGGTCTAGCACAGATACGCAGTATTTT	CSVWSSTDTQYF
NA	TRBV19	TRBJ2-7	NA	TGTGCCAGTAGTAGCGGCGGGACGGTCTACGAGCAGTACTTC	CASSSGGTVYEQYF
few	TRBV2	TRBJ1-2	NA	TGTGCCAGCAGTGAAACTGCAGGAGCCTATGGCTACACCTTC	CASSETAGAYGYTF
few	TRBV5-1	TRBJ2-3	NA	TGCGCCAGCAGCTTGGGTTCACCTAGCACAGATACGCAGTATTTT	CASSLGSPSTDTQYF